This TCR beta chain was identified in a study of blood T cell repertoires in COVID-19. Study overall: From the United States, Italy and Spain came samples of acute and convalescent COVID-19. From T cells, B-cell-depleted T cells, or PBMCs came the material, which was cDNA or gDNA.

V lost 1 base and J 4 bases, leaving 19 bases between the germline ends. CDR1 and CDR2 (germline): MNHNS, SASEGT. The CDR3 consists of 17 residues. The data were produced by immunoSEQ multiplex PCR, yet TCRdb's version contains in-frame clones alone and is incomplete. Of some 48,000 clones detected, under 90% appear once; the ten largest clones hold around 3%. The origin of this receptor is a woman aged 80 or older with COVID-19, enrolled during active disease. The specimen sequenced was peripheral blood. The chain has TRBV6-1 and TRBJ1-1; TRBD1 is a possible D gene (6 bases). CDR3 sequence (DNA): TGTGCCAGCAGTGAAGGGGCCTGGGGAGGGGGAGGCACTGAAGCTTTCTTT. Encoded protein: CASSEGAWGGGGTEAFF.